This TCR beta chain came from a study of cytomegalovirus exposure and HLA in healthy donors. The CDR3 is made up of 15 amino acids. The ends lost 5 bases at V and 6 bases at J; junction bases unmatched: 6. Germline V gene data show CDR1 as LNHDA and CDR2 as SQIVND (reference sequence). The PCR made use of 60 Vbeta and 13 Jbeta primers. Method: immunoSEQ multiplex PCR; TCRdb's copy keeps in-frame clones and lacks some. Counted here are approximately 100,000 clones, under 85% occurring once; the ten biggest clones make up approximately 11%. The sequencing sample was made of PBMCs. The source of this sequence is a man aged 40-49 years in good health and CMV-seropositive. The chain is built from TRBV19 and TRBJ1-4, with TRBD1 identical over 10 bases. The CDR3 nucleotides read TGTGCCAGTAGTCTACCGGGGACAGGGGATGAAAAACTGTTTTTT. Translating it yields CASSLPGTGDEKLFF.